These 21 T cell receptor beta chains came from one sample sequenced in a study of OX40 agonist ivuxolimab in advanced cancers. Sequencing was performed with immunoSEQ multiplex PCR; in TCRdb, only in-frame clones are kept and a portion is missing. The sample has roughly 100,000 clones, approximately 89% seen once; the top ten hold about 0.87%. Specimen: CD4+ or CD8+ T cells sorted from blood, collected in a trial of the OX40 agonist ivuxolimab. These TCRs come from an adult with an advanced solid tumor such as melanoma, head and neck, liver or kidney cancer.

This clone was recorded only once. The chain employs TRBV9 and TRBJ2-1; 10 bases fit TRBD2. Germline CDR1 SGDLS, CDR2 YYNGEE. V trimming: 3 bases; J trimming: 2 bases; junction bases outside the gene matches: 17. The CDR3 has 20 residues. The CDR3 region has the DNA TGTGCCAGCAGCGGGGCCAGGCATCTAGCGGGAGCATGGACCTACAATGAGCAGTTCTTC. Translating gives CASSGARHLAGAWTYNEQFF.

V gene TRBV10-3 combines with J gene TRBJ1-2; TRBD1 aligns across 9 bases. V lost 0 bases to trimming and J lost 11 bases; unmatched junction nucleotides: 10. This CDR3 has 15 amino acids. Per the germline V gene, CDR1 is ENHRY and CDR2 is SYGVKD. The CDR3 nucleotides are TGTGCCATCAGTGAGTCGAGGGACAGGGAGGATTATTACACCTTC. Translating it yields CAISESRDREDYYTF.

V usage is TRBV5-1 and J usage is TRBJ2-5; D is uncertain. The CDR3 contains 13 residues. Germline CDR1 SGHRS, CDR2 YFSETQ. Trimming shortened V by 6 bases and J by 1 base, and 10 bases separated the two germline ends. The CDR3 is CASTERPQETQYF. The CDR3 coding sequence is TGCGCCAGCACCGAACGACCCCAAGAGACCCAGTACTTC. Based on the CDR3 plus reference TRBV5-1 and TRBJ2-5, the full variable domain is KAGVTQTPRYLIKTRGQQVTLSCSPISGHRSVSWYQQTPGQGLQFLFEYFSETQRNKGNFPGRFSGRQFSNSRSEMNVSTLELGDSALYLCASTERPQETQYFGPGTRLLVL.

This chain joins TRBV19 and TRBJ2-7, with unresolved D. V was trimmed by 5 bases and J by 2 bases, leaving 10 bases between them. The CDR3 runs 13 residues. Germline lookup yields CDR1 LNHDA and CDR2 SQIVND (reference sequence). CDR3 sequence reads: CASSVVTPYEQYF. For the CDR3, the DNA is TGTGCCAGTAGTGTAGTCACCCCCTACGAGCAGTACTTC.

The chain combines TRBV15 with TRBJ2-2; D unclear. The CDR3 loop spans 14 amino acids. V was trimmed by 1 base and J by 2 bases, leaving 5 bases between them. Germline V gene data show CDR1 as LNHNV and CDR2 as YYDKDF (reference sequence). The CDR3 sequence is CATSRGENTGELFF. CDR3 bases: TGTGCCACCAGCAGAGGTGAAAACACCGGGGAGCTGTTTTTT.

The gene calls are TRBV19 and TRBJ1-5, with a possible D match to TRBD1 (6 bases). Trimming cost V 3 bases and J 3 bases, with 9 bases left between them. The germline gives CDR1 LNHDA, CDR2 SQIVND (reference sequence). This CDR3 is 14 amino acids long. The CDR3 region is CASSIRGHNQPQHF. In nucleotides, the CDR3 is TGTGCCAGTAGTATCAGGGGACACAATCAGCCCCAGCATTTT.

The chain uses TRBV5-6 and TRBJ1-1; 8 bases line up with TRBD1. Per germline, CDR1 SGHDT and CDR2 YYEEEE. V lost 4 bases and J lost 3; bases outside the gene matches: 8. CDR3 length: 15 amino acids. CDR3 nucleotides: TGTGCCAGCAGCCCAGGGGGCCTGTTGGACACTGAAGCTTTCTTT. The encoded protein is CASSPGGLLDTEAFF. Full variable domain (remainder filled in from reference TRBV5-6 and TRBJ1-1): DAGVTQSPTHLIKTRGQQVTLRCSPKSGHDTVSWYQQALGQGPQFIFQYYEEEERQRGNFPDRFSGHQFPNYSSELNVNALLLGDSALYLCASSPGGLLDTEAFFGQGTRLTVV.

The CDR3 spells CASSPGWDRGPYGYTF. CDR3 bases: TGTGCCAGCAGCCCCGGATGGGACAGGGGACCCTATGGCTACACCTTC. The chain employs TRBV5-4 and TRBJ1-2; 10 bases align to TRBD1. From germline, CDR1 is SGHNT and CDR2 YYREEE (reference sequence). The V gene end was trimmed by 4 bases and the J gene end by 4 bases; junction bases not matched to a gene: 10. This CDR3 has 16 residues.

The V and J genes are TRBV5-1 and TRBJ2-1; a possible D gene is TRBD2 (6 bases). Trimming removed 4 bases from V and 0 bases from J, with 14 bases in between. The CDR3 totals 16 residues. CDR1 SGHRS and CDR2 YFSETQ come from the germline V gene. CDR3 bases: TGCGCCAGCAGCCCGATAGCGGTTAGCTCCTACAATGAGCAGTTCTTC. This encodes CASSPIAVSSYNEQFF.

Written as DNA, the CDR3 is TGTGCCAGTCGCAGCGAGGGGGCCTTTTCACCCCTCCACTTT. Protein: CASRSEGAFSPLHF. The chain has TRBV25-1 and TRBJ1-6, with TRBD1 matching 7 bases. V shed 9 bases, J shed 9 bases, and the junction held 11 bases outside the gene matches. CDR1 is MGHDK, CDR2 SYGVNS, per germline. The CDR3 is 14 amino acids.

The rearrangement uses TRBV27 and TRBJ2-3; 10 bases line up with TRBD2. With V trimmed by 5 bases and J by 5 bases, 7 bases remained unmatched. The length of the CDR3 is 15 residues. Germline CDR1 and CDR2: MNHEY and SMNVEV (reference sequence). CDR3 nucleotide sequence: TGTGCCAGCAGTAGCGGGAGGGGGTTCGTAGATACGCAGTATTTT. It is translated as CASSSGRGFVDTQYF.

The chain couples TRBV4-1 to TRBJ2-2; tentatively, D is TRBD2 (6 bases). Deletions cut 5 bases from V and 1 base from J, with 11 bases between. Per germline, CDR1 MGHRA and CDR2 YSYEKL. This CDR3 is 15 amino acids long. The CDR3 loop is CASSFGRGNTGELFF. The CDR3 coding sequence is TGCGCCAGCAGCTTTGGGCGGGGGAACACCGGGGAGCTGTTTTTT.

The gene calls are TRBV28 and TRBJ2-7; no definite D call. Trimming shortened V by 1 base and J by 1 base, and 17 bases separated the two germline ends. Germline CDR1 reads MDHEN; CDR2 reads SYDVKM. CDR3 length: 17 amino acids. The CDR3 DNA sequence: TGTGCCAGCAGTTTATTCGGGTTGGATCCTCCTTCCTACGAGCAGTACTTC. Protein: CASSLFGLDPPSYEQYF.

CDR3 nucleotide sequence: TGTGCCAGCAGCGTGTCTCCAGGACTCCAGGAGACCCAGTACTTC. Its translation: CASSVSPGLQETQYF. The V call is TRBV9, the J call TRBJ2-5; possibly TRBD2 for D (5 bases). V lost 2 bases, J lost 5 bases, and 16 bases lay in between. This CDR3 has 15 residues. Germline V gene data show CDR1 as SGDLS and CDR2 as YYNGEE.

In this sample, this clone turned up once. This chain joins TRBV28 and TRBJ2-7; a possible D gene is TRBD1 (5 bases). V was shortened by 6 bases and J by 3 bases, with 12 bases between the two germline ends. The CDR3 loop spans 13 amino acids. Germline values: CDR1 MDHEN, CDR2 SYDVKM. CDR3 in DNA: TGTGCCAGCAGAGGGCAGGGTCACTACGAGCAGTACTTC. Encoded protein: CASRGQGHYEQYF.

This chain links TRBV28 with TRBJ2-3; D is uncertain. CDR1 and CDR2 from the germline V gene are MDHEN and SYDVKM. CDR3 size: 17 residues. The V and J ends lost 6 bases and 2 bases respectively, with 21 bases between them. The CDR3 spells CASSTRHLSTSTDTQYF. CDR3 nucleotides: TGTGCCAGCAGCACTCGACACCTTTCAACCTCCACAGATACGCAGTATTTT.

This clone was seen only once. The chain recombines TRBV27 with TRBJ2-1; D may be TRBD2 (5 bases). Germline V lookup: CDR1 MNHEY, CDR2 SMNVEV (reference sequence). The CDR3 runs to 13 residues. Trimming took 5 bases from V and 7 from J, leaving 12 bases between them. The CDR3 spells CASSPPSPNEQFF. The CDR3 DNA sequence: TGTGCCAGCAGTCCCCCTAGCCCAAATGAGCAGTTCTTC.

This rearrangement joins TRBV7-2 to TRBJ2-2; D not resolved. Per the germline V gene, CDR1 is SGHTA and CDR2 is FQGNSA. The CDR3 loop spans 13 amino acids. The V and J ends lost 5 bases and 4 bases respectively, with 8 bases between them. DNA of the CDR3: TGTGCCAGCAGCCCCCGCGGCACCGGGGAGCTGTTTTTT. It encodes CASSPRGTGELFF.

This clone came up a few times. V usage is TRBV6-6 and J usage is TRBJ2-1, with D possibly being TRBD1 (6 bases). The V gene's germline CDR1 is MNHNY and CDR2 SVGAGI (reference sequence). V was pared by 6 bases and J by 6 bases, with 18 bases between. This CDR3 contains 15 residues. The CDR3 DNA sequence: TGTGCCAGCAGCCGTGGACACACAGGGAGCAATGAGCAGTTCTTC. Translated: CASSRGHTGSNEQFF.

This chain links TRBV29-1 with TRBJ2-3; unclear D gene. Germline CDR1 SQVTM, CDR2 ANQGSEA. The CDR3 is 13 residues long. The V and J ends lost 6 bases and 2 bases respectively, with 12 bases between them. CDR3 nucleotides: TGCAGCGTCCGGCTAGAACTCACAGATACGCAGTATTTT. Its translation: CSVRLELTDTQYF.

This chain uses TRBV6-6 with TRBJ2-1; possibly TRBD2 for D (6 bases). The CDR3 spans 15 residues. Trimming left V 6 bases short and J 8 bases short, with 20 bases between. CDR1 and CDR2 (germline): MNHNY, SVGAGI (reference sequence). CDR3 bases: TGTGCCAGCAGCACTCTTTTGGGGGGTCTCCATGAGCAGTTCTTC. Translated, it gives CASSTLLGGLHEQFF.